The TCR beta chain under discussion was sequenced for a study of immune evolution from preneoplasia to lung adenocarcinoma. TCRdb's table, derived via immunoSEQ multiplex PCR, lists solely in-frame clones and lacks some. The sample contains some 11,000 clones, around 78% of which appear only once. V was pared by 5 bases and J by 0 bases, with 11 bases between. From germline, CDR1 is GTSNPN and CDR2 SVGIG (reference sequence). The CDR3 length is 14 residues. Comments on this clone: As yet, its antigen is unknown.

Findings of the study overall: Normal lung had highest clonality; later lesions appeared denser, more diverse. Compared with EGFR-mutant or double wild-type lesions, KRAS-mutant nodules were more clonal.

Between about 2014 and 2018, patients underwent resection in Japan or China. Two lung cancer pathologists independently confirmed each histologic diagnosis. This receptor was obtained from a person aged 55-79 years with lung adenocarcinoma. The specimen was FFPE minimally invasive lung adenocarcinoma tissue. The chain joins TRBV30 to TRBJ2-1; D unresolved. The CDR3 DNA follows: TGTGCCTGGGGAGTCGCCAGCTCCTACAATGAGCAGTTCTTC. Its protein is CAWGVASSYNEQFF.